This paragraph covers one T cell receptor (beta chain) sequence. Its specificity is unknown. These data belong to a study of cytomegalovirus exposure and HLA in healthy donors. Looking at the study overall: Unique TCRs numbering roughly 80 million, obtained from HLA-typed donors, made up an early data release.

Donors likely had unrecorded immune exposures despite being nominally healthy when sampled. Findings and limits, study-wide: The availability of immune exposure information extended only to CMV serostatus. Several of the most significant clusters appeared linked to common viral pathogens, based on a later analysis.

Primers for the PCR totalled 60 Vbeta and 13 Jbeta. The assay was immunoSEQ multiplex PCR, and TCRdb's table has in-frame clones only and misses some. The sample holds roughly 120,000 clones; 77% are singletons and the top ten take around 13%. Germline loops: CDR1 SGHDT, CDR2 YYEEEE. The CDR3 totals 16 residues. The V and J ends lost 2 bases and 6 bases, in that order; junction bases with no gene match: 7. Source material: PBMCs. The TCR comes from a woman aged 40 to 55 in good health and CMV-seropositive. The chain recombines TRBV5-6 with TRBJ2-2, with 10 bases fitting TRBD1. CDR3 DNA sequence: TGTGCCAGCAGCTTAATGCCCGGACAGGGGGCCGGGGAGCTGTTTTTT. Translated, it gives CASSLMPGQGAGELFF.